Listed here are 27 T cell receptor beta chains from one sample, sequenced in a study of regulatory T cells in long-lasting Graves disease. Relying on iRepertoire HTBI primers and Arm-PCR of CDR3 regions, the team built TCR beta libraries. One entry per CDR3 protein results from TCRdb running MiXCR on the multiplex PCR reads. Found here are roughly 500,000 distinct CDR3 sequences, less than 25% of them singletons; the top ten hold approximately 7.8%. Documented time point: persistent/refractory GD, antithyroid drugs over 5 years with positive TRAb. PBMC-extracted RNA yielded the TCR library. The sample in question was peripheral blood mononuclear cells (PBMCs), obtained when the disease was refractory, from a patient treated with antithyroid drugs. The receptors originated from a female donor with Graves disease.

The chain carries TRBV7-6 and TRBJ2-3, with 14 bases fitting TRBD2. The CDR3 loop spans 17 amino acids. Germline V CDR1 and CDR2: SGHVS, FNYEAQ. The V and J ends lost 5 bases and 0 bases, in that order; junction bases with no gene match: 4. CDR3 in DNA: TGTGCCAGCAGCCGACTAGCGGGAGGGATTAGCACAGATACGCAGTATTTT. Translation: CASSRLAGGISTDTQYF.

This clonotype was detected ten times or more. The chain recombines TRBV5-5 with TRBJ1-2, with TRBD1 as a possible D gene (5 bases). Germline assignment: CDR1 SGHKS and CDR2 YYEKEE (reference sequence). The CDR3 is 13 residues long. V was pared by 1 base and J by 6 bases, with 10 bases between. The CDR3 loop is CASSLTGIDGYTF. CDR3 sequence (DNA): TGTGCCAGCAGCTTGACAGGAATAGATGGCTACACCTTC.

The sample holds a few counts of this clonotype. The chain is built from TRBV6-1 and TRBJ1-1; weak D call: TRBD1 (6 bases). The CDR3 loop spans 14 amino acids. CDR1 and CDR2 from the germline V gene are MNHNS and SASEGT. V shed 4 bases and J shed 1 base, with 10 bases lying between them. CDR3 nucleotide sequence: TGTGCCAGCAGTGCTACAGGGACGAACACTGAAGCTTTCTTT. This sequence encodes CASSATGTNTEAFF.

At least ten counts were recorded for this clonotype. The V gene is TRBV29-1, the J gene TRBJ1-2; D is uncertain. Germline loops: CDR1 SQVTM, CDR2 ANQGSEA. V was trimmed by 6 bases and J by 0 bases, leaving 11 bases between them. The CDR3 contains 13 residues. The CDR3 is CSVINKANYGYTF. The CDR3 DNA reads as TGCAGCGTGATAAACAAAGCTAACTATGGCTACACCTTC.

This clonotype was seen at least ten times. The V gene is TRBV18, the J gene TRBJ2-5; 9 bases are a match to TRBD2. The CDR3 is made up of 14 amino acids. V shed 8 bases and J 5 bases; nucleotides not matched to a gene: 9. Per the germline V gene, CDR1 is KGHSH and CDR2 is LQKENI. CDR3 region: CASAPGLAAETQYF. DNA for the CDR3: TGTGCCAGCGCCCCGGGACTAGCAGCGGAGACCCAGTACTTC.

The chain combines TRBV11-2 with TRBJ2-5; D might be TRBD1 or TRBD2, each matching 5 bases. Germline CDR1 is SGHAT and CDR2 is FQNNGV. This CDR3 is 14 amino acids long. V was pared by 5 bases and J by 4 bases, with 14 bases between. CDR3 bases: TGTGCCAGCAGCCCACCCCGGGGCAGAGAGACCCAGTACTTC. Its protein is CASSPPRGRETQYF.

This clonotype has ten or more counts. The V gene is TRBV7-6, the J gene TRBJ2-4; tentative D call: TRBD1 (6 bases). This CDR3 region has 13 residues. Germline-derived CDR1 and CDR2 are SGHVS and FNYEAQ. Trimming stripped 8 bases from V and 6 bases from J, with 14 bases between. CDR3 amino acids: CASSPSQGNIQYF. CDR3 DNA: TGTGCCAGCTCTCCATCACAGGGAAACATTCAGTACTTC.

The V call is TRBV6-1, the J call TRBJ1-5, with D tentatively TRBD1 (6 bases). Germline V lookup: CDR1 MNHNS, CDR2 SASEGT. The CDR3 runs to 14 residues. The ends were cut back, 7 bases at V and 6 bases at J, with 16 bases in the middle. The chain's CDR3 is CASNLQGIFQPQHF. DNA of the CDR3: TGTGCCAGCAACCTACAGGGAATTTTTCAGCCCCAGCATTTT.

This clonotype was observed a few times. V is TRBV6-1 and J is TRBJ2-5; D unresolved. CDR3 length: 13 residues. Germline CDR1 MNHNS, CDR2 SASEGT. V lost 11 bases and J 1 base, leaving 14 bases between the germline ends. As DNA, the CDR3 is TGTGCCTGCGGCAGTCCACCCCAAGAGACCCAGTACTTC. Its protein product is CACGSPPQETQYF.

This clonotype has a handful of counts. J is TRBJ2-2 and V is TRBV5-4; TRBD2 is a possible D gene (5 bases). With 2 bases removed from V and 7 bases from J, the gap between germline ends came to 12 bases. The V gene's germline CDR1 is SGHNT and CDR2 YYREEE (reference sequence). This CDR3 is 14 amino acids long. This CDR3 reads CASSLKRKGGELFF. In DNA, the CDR3 is TGTGCCAGCAGCTTAAAGCGGAAGGGCGGGGAGCTGTTTTTT.

This clonotype has at least ten counts. The V gene is TRBV28, the J gene TRBJ2-2, with 7 bases that match TRBD1. V lost 7 bases to trimming and J lost 1 base; unmatched junction nucleotides: 9. Germline values: CDR1 MDHEN, CDR2 SYDVKM. This CDR3 spans 16 amino acids. In nucleotides, the CDR3 is TGTGCCAGCACCACCCCGGGACAGATGAACACCGGGGAGCTGTTTTTT. Translating gives CASTTPGQMNTGELFF.

This clonotype was counted a few times. A much larger clone lies one base from this, so it may be a read error. The genes are TRBV20-1 and TRBJ2-5; possibly TRBD2 for D (5 bases). From germline, CDR1 is DFQATT and CDR2 SNEGSKA (reference sequence). The CDR3 totals 13 residues. CDR3 region: CSARVGSLEIQYF. Here the CDR3 DNA reads TGCAGTGCTAGAGTGGGGAGTCTGGAGATCCAGTACTTC.

This clonotype was found many times. The chain couples TRBV5-1 to TRBJ1-6; D perhaps matches TRBD1 (5 bases). V was shortened by 2 bases and J by 12 bases, with 15 bases between the two germline ends. The CDR3 spans 14 residues. CDR1 is SGHRS, CDR2 YFSETQ, per germline. The CDR3 coding sequence is TGCGCCAGCAGCTTTGGCGGGGGGGTTCAACCCCTCCACTTT. Its protein is CASSFGGGVQPLHF.

This clonotype occurred many times. V gene TRBV11-2 combines with J gene TRBJ2-7; either TRBD1 or TRBD2 may fit D (6 bases each). In germline, CDR1 is SGHAT, CDR2 FQNNGV. This CDR3 is 18 amino acids long. The V gene lost 4 bases and the J gene lost 1 base, with 23 bases spanning the gap. The CDR3 sequence is CASSSILGPGGSSYEQYF. CDR3 coding DNA: TGTGCCAGCAGCTCAATTCTAGGACCCGGGGGCTCATCCTACGAGCAGTACTTC.

The rearrangement joins TRBV5-1 to TRBJ2-1; D is possibly TRBD2 (6 bases). The germline CDR1 and CDR2 sequences are SGHRS and YFSETQ. This CDR3 spans 13 amino acids. V was clipped by 0 bases and J by 12 bases, with 13 bases between them. The CDR3 coding sequence is TGCGCCAGCAGCTTGGCCGGGGGAGTGAGGCAGTTCTTC. This encodes CASSLAGGVRQFF.

The sample holds a few counts of this clonotype. The chain links TRBV3-1 to TRBJ1-5; D uncertain. Trimming cost V 1 base and J 4 bases, with 11 bases left between them. The CDR3 extends over 15 amino acids. Germline V lookup: CDR1 LGHDT, CDR2 YNNKEL (reference sequence). CDR3: CASSQGVGENQPQHF. The CDR3 DNA reads as TGTGCCAGCAGCCAAGGTGTCGGGGAAAATCAGCCCCAGCATTTT.

This rearrangement joins TRBV6-9 to TRBJ2-5; D is undetermined. Germline assignment: CDR1 MNHGY and CDR2 SVAAGI. Trimming stripped 3 bases from V and 4 bases from J, with 15 bases between. This CDR3 comprises 15 residues. CDR3 DNA: TGTGCCAGCAGTTACTCTAGGCAGAGTGGAGAGACCCAGTACTTC. This encodes CASSYSRQSGETQYF.

This chain joins TRBV29-1 and TRBJ2-7; D unresolved. The CDR3 spans 12 residues. Trimming cost V 6 bases and J 0 bases, with 9 bases left between them. Per germline, CDR1 SQVTM and CDR2 ANQGSEA. In DNA, the CDR3 is TGCAGCGTCCGCCGGACCTCCTACGAGCAGTACTTC. This sequence encodes CSVRRTSYEQYF.

The chain joins TRBV12-3 or TRBV12-4 to TRBJ2-7, with 7 bases matching TRBD2. V gave up 7 bases and J gave up 0 bases; unmatched junction bases: 6. The CDR3 runs to 14 residues. CDR3 in amino acids: CASTRGESSYEQYF. The CDR3 DNA is TGTGCCAGCACCCGGGGGGAAAGCTCCTACGAGCAGTACTTC.

Turning to this clonotype: One junction end does not reproduce the germline sequence, and a read error may be involved. The chain has TRBV9 and TRBJ1-1; D remains unclear. Germline CDR1 SGDLS, CDR2 YYNGEE. The length of the CDR3 is 14 residues. Here the CDR3 reads CASSVVAISTEALF. The CDR3 DNA reads TGTGCCAGCAGCGTAGTGGCCATTTCCACTGAAGCTCTCTTT.

This clonotype has ten or more counts. The chain joins TRBV15 to TRBJ2-7; no clear D gene. Germline V gene data show CDR1 as LNHNV and CDR2 as YYDKDF (reference sequence). This CDR3 region has 13 residues. The V and J ends lost 8 bases and 6 bases respectively, with 17 bases between them. CDR3 sequence: CATPRLVSSEQYF. The CDR3 nucleotides read TGTGCCACCCCTAGGCTCGTTTCGAGCGAGCAGTACTTC.

There are a few counts of this clonotype. The V and J genes are TRBV29-1 and TRBJ2-7, with D perhaps matching TRBD1 (5 bases). Trimming removed 6 bases from V and 1 base from J, with 16 bases in between. Germline values: CDR1 SQVTM, CDR2 ANQGSEA. The CDR3 has 14 amino acids. Here the CDR3 DNA reads TGCAGCGTAGTTTTGACAGAAAGATCCTACGAGCAGTACTTC. Encoded protein: CSVVLTERSYEQYF.

This clonotype was found many times. This chain links TRBV28 with TRBJ2-7; TRBD2 is a possible D gene (5 bases). The CDR3 loop spans 13 amino acids. V lost 6 bases to trimming and J lost 3 bases, with 12 bases between them. The germline V gene has CDR1 MDHEN and CDR2 SYDVKM. DNA for the CDR3: TGTGCCAGCAGCTTTCCGGGAAACTACGAGCAGTACTTC. Encoded protein: CASSFPGNYEQYF.

There are many counts of this clonotype. The rearrangement uses TRBV2 and TRBJ2-5, with D tentatively TRBD1 (6 bases). The CDR3 spans 14 residues. Trimming shortened V by 4 bases and J by 3 bases, and 12 bases separated the two germline ends. The V gene's germline CDR1 is SNHLY and CDR2 FYNNEI. This CDR3 is CASSGSDSEETQYF. The CDR3 DNA reads as TGTGCCAGCAGTGGATCGGACAGTGAAGAGACCCAGTACTTC.

This clonotype was picked up many times. The chain uses TRBV7-9 and TRBJ2-7; D is possibly TRBD2 (6 bases). Trimming left V 5 bases short and J 3 bases short, with 17 bases between. The CDR3 is 15 amino acids. CDR1 and CDR2 (germline): SEHNR, FQNEAQ (reference sequence). The CDR3 region is CASSPSGGRSYEQYF. CDR3 coding DNA: TGTGCCAGCAGCCCCAGTGGGGGGAGAAGCTACGAGCAGTACTTC.

This clonotype has just a few counts. The chain uses TRBV3-1 and TRBJ2-2; D remains unclear. In germline, CDR1 is LGHDT, CDR2 YNNKEL (reference sequence). Trimming shortened V by 3 bases and J by 5 bases, and 10 bases separated the two germline ends. The CDR3 has 14 amino acids. DNA of the CDR3: TGTGCCAGCAGCCAGGATCGGGTGACCGGGGAGCTGTTTTTT. Translation gives CASSQDRVTGELFF.

The chain links TRBV24-1 to TRBJ2-7; D remains ambiguous. This CDR3 has 13 residues. Germline V CDR1 and CDR2: KGHDR, SFDVKD. V was shortened by 1 base and J by 6 bases, with 9 bases between the two germline ends. DNA of the CDR3: TGTGCCACCAGTGATTTAGGCCACTCCGAGCAGTACTTC. This sequence encodes CATSDLGHSEQYF.